These 30 T cell receptor beta chains share one sample of origin, sequenced in a study of CD8 T cells in ankylosing spondylitis. Whole-study findings and limits: What seemed typical of ankylosing spondylitis blood was a TCR beta motif built from eight highly homologous variants.

One entry per CDR3 protein results from TCRdb running MiXCR on the 5' RACE reads. The sample shows 750,000 to 850,000 distinct CDR3 sequences, around 11% of them seen only once. No antigen is known for these receptors. Sample: blood, either unsorted or a sorted T cell fraction (not recorded which). The receptors were gathered from a male donor with ankylosing spondylitis.

This clonotype was counted between two and nine times. In nucleotides, the CDR3 is TGTGCCAGCAGCCAAGAGAGGACCAGAGCTTTCTTT. As protein: CASSQERTRAFF. This rearrangement joins TRBV14 to TRBJ1-1; unclear D gene. This CDR3 has 12 residues. CDR1 is SGHDN, CDR2 FVKESK, per germline. Trimming took off 0 bases at V and 10 bases at J, with 9 bases between the two ends. The whole variable domain, remainder taken from reference TRBV14 and TRBJ1-1, is EAGVTQFPSHSVIEKGQTVTLRCDPISGHDNLYWYRRVMGKEIKFLLHFVKESKQDESGMPNNRFLAERTGGTYSTLKVQPAELEDSGVYFCASSQERTRAFFGQGTRLTVV.

This clonotype was seen more than once but under ten times. The chain employs TRBV10-3 and TRBJ1-4; D is uncertain. Germline CDR1 is ENHRY and CDR2 is SYGVKD. Trimming took off 0 bases at V and 7 bases at J, with 3 bases between the two ends. The CDR3 is 12 amino acids. CDR3 region: CAISESTEKLFF. In DNA, the CDR3 is TGTGCCATCAGTGAGTCGACTGAAAAACTGTTTTTT.

The table lists this clonotype with a few counts. The chain combines TRBV5-1 with TRBJ1-1; D ambiguous. V dropped 2 bases and J dropped 2 bases, with 16 bases sitting between them. Germline V gene lookup returns CDR1 SGHRS and CDR2 YFSETQ. This CDR3 region has 16 residues. The CDR3 DNA reads TGCGCCAGCAGCTTACTACAATCCGGGAGCAACACTGAAGCTTTCTTT. The encoded protein is CASSLLQSGSNTEAFF. The whole variable domain, filled in from reference TRBV5-1 and TRBJ1-1, reads KAGVTQTPRYLIKTRGQQVTLSCSPISGHRSVSWYQQTPGQGLQFLFEYFSETQRNKGNFPGRFSGRQFSNSRSEMNVSTLELGDSALYLCASSLLQSGSNTEAFFGQGTRLTVV.

On this clonotype: A far more abundant clone sits one base away, making this likely a read error. The genes are TRBV28 and TRBJ2-7; D is undetermined. This CDR3 is 11 amino acids long. CDR1 and CDR2 from the germline V gene are MDHEN and SYDVKM. The CDR3 loop is CARSLRYEQYF. The CDR3, as DNA: TGTGCCAGGAGTTTACGTTACGAGCAGTACTTC.

The chain couples TRBV20-1 to TRBJ2-2; the match to TRBD2 covers 7 bases. Germline V CDR1 and CDR2: DFQATT, SNEGSKA (reference sequence). The CDR3 loop spans 15 amino acids. V was pared by 4 bases and J by 0 bases, with 5 bases of the junction left unmatched. This CDR3 reads CSATGSGANTGELFF. The CDR3 DNA follows: TGCAGTGCTACCGGGAGCGGGGCGAACACCGGGGAGCTGTTTTTT.

The genes are TRBV20-1 and TRBJ1-1; D possibly corresponds to TRBD1 (5 bases). CDR3 length: 11 amino acids. Germline lookup yields CDR1 DFQATT and CDR2 SNEGSKA (reference sequence). Trimming took off 5 bases at V and 8 bases at J, with 12 bases between the two ends. CDR3 protein: CSALRRQEAFF. DNA for the CDR3: TGCAGTGCTCTTCGGAGACAGGAAGCTTTCTTT.

Many counts were recorded for this clonotype. The rearrangement links TRBV29-1 to TRBJ2-2; D is uncertain. With 3 bases removed from V and 5 bases from J, the gap between germline ends came to 13 bases. Germline-derived CDR1 and CDR2 are SQVTM and ANQGSEA. CDR3 length: 14 residues. The CDR3 here is CSVESRARTGELFF. The CDR3 nucleotides are TGCAGCGTTGAGAGTAGGGCGAGGACCGGGGAGCTGTTTTTT.

This clonotype was found a few times. This sequence joins TRBV6-1 and TRBJ2-7, with D possibly TRBD2 on 6 matching bases. Germline CDR1 MNHNS, CDR2 SASEGT. With 6 bases removed from V and 7 bases from J, the gap between germline ends came to 19 bases. The CDR3 extends over 14 amino acids. CDR3 protein: CASSQGLTTGEQYF. The CDR3 bases are TGTGCCAGCAGCCAGGGACTCACAACGGGGGAGCAGTACTTC.

The sample holds a few counts of this clonotype. The chain links TRBV7-2 to TRBJ2-3, with D perhaps given as TRBD1 or TRBD2 (5 bases each). The V gene lost 4 bases and the J gene lost 8 bases, with 16 bases spanning the gap. Germline assignment: CDR1 SGHTA and CDR2 FQGNSA. This CDR3 region has 14 residues. The CDR3 sequence is CASSSDWGSGTQYF. The CDR3 bases are TGTGCCAGCAGCTCGGACTGGGGGAGTGGTACGCAGTATTTT. The whole variable domain, remainder taken from reference TRBV7-2 and TRBJ2-3, is GAGVSQSPSNKVTEKGKDVELRCDPISGHTALYWYRQSLGQGLEFLIYFQGNSAPDKSGLPSDRFSAERTGGSVSTLTIQRTQQEDSAVYLCASSSDWGSGTQYFGPGTRLTVL.

The rearrangement links TRBV7-2 to TRBJ2-1; 9 nucleotides match TRBD2. This CDR3 comprises 16 residues. Germline loops: CDR1 SGHTA, CDR2 FQGNSA. After removal of 1 base from V and 5 bases from J, the junction contained 6 bases not matched to a gene. The CDR3 sequence is CASSLVGTSRDNEQFF. Here the CDR3 DNA reads TGTGCCAGCAGCTTAGTCGGGACTAGCCGAGACAATGAGCAGTTCTTC. Looking up the rest from reference TRBV7-2 and TRBJ2-1 gives the full variable domain: GAGVSQSPSNKVTEKGKDVELRCDPISGHTALYWYRQSLGQGLEFLIYFQGNSAPDKSGLPSDRFSAERTGGSVSTLTIQRTQQEDSAVYLCASSLVGTSRDNEQFFGPGTRLTVL.

This clonotype was seen repeatedly, ten times or more. The chain carries TRBV20-1 and TRBJ2-7; tentative D call: TRBD1 (6 bases). This CDR3 region has 12 residues. The germline V gene encodes CDR1 DFQATT and CDR2 SNEGSKA (reference sequence). V shed 6 bases and J shed 2 bases, with 11 bases lying between them. The CDR3 bases are TGCAGTGCACCGGACAGTACCTACGAGCAGTACTTC. It specifies CSAPDSTYEQYF.

This clonotype was picked up many times. V and J are TRBV29-1 and TRBJ2-5; maybe TRBD2 (5 bases). The CDR3 contains 14 residues. V was clipped by 4 bases and J by 2 bases, with 14 bases between them. Germline lookup yields CDR1 SQVTM and CDR2 ANQGSEA. This CDR3 reads CSVAGLRGQETQYF. CDR3 DNA sequence: TGCAGCGTTGCAGGACTCCGAGGGCAAGAGACCCAGTACTTC. The full variable domain, with the rest looked up from reference TRBV29-1 and TRBJ2-5, is SAVISQKPSRDICQRGTSLTIQCQVDSQVTMMFWYRQQPGQSLTLIATANQGSEATYESGFVIDKFPISRPNLTFSTLTVSNMSPEDSSIYLCSVAGLRGQETQYFGPGTRLLVL.

The rearrangement links TRBV24-1 to TRBJ2-7; TRBD2 matches at 9 bases. The CDR3 spans 17 residues. The J segment lost 3 bases and the V segment lost 1 base, leaving 9 bases of the junction unmatched. Germline CDR1 and CDR2: KGHDR and SFDVKD. The CDR3 is CATSDLRSGGPDYEQYF. For the CDR3, the DNA is TGTGCCACCAGTGATTTAAGGAGCGGGGGGCCGGACTACGAGCAGTACTTC.

This clonotype was counted a few times. The V call is TRBV24-1, the J call TRBJ2-5; 10 nucleotides align to TRBD2. In germline, CDR1 is KGHDR, CDR2 SFDVKD. Trimming took 4 bases from V and 4 from J; bases not matched to a gene: 5. CDR3 length: 15 amino acids. In DNA form, the CDR3 reads TGTGCCACCAGTGACGCCCGACTAGCGGGAGAGACCCAGTACTTC. This gives the protein CATSDARLAGETQYF.

This clonotype showed up just a few times. V usage is TRBV13 and J usage is TRBJ2-1, with D unclear. The V and J ends lost 5 bases and 7 bases respectively, with 18 bases between them. There are 15 residues in the CDR3. Germline V CDR1 and CDR2: PRHDT, FYEKMQ (reference sequence). CDR3 sequence (DNA): TGTGCCAGCAGCCTATCTAGGTCCTCTGGTAATGAGCAGTTCTTC. Amino acid sequence: CASSLSRSSGNEQFF. Using reference TRBV13 and TRBJ2-1 for the parts outside the CDR3, the full variable domain is AAGVIQSPRHLIKEKRETATLKCYPIPRHDTVYWYQQGPGQDPQFLISFYEKMQSDKGSIPDRFSAQQFSDYHSELNMSSLELGDSALYFCASSLSRSSGNEQFFGPGTRLTVL.

This clonotype was detected a few times. The chain couples TRBV10-3 to TRBJ2-7, with D perhaps TRBD1 or TRBD2 (6 bases each). Per germline, CDR1 ENHRY and CDR2 SYGVKD. V was pared by 6 bases and J by 5 bases, with 20 bases between. The CDR3 loop spans 15 amino acids. DNA for the CDR3: TGTGCCATCAGAAACGGCGGGACATTAATCCACGAGCAGTACTTC. Amino acids: CAIRNGGTLIHEQYF.

This clonotype was recorded a few times. The V and J genes are TRBV6-2 or TRBV6-3 and TRBJ2-6, with D possibly being TRBD1 (6 bases). V lost 6 bases to trimming and J lost 5 bases, with 20 bases between them. Germline V gene sequence: CDR1 MNHEY, CDR2 SVGEGT. The CDR3 is 17 residues long. The CDR3 sequence is CASSGRVDQGRANVLTF. DNA of the CDR3: TGTGCCAGCAGCGGACGGGTTGACCAGGGGAGGGCCAACGTCCTGACTTTC.

This clonotype was observed a few times. The chain carries TRBV7-2 and TRBJ1-4, with no clear D. The germline V gene encodes CDR1 SGHTA and CDR2 FQGNSA. The V end lost 6 bases, the J end lost 0 bases, and 17 bases lay between the germline ends. CDR3 size: 17 residues. This CDR3 reads CASRPGKVGATNEKLFF. As DNA, the CDR3 is TGTGCCAGCAGACCTGGGAAGGTTGGGGCAACTAATGAAAAACTGTTTTTT.

CDR3 sequence: CASSQRAEQFF. In DNA form, the CDR3 reads TGTGCCAGCAGCCAAAGGGCTGAGCAGTTCTTC. The chain couples TRBV2 to TRBJ2-1; D is unresolved. The V end was cut by 6 bases, the J end by 9 bases, with 9 bases between. Germline assignment: CDR1 SNHLY and CDR2 FYNNEI. This CDR3 region has 11 residues.

This clonotype was detected only a few times. This chain's CDR3 is CAISERDDTQYF. The CDR3 DNA follows: TGTGCCATCAGTGAGCGGGACGATACGCAGTATTTT. V gene TRBV10-3 combines with J gene TRBJ2-3, with D possibly being TRBD1 or TRBD2 (5 bases each). V gave up 2 bases and J gave up 6 bases, with 6 bases separating them. There are 12 residues in the CDR3. From germline, CDR1 is ENHRY and CDR2 SYGVKD.

The rearrangement joins TRBV10-1 to TRBJ2-7, with TRBD2 matching over 8 bases. Germline values: CDR1 WNHNN, CDR2 SYGVQD (reference sequence). After removal of 3 bases from V and 4 bases from J, the junction contained 5 bases not matched to a gene. This CDR3 has 14 amino acids. The DNA for the CDR3 is TGCGCCAGCAGTGAAGCGGGAGCCTCATACGAGCAGTACTTC. Amino acid sequence: CASSEAGASYEQYF.

The chain is built from TRBV28 and TRBJ1-2, with D perhaps TRBD1 (6 bases). The V end was cut by 6 bases, the J end by 7 bases, with 15 bases between. Germline CDR1 MDHEN, CDR2 SYDVKM. The length of the CDR3 is 13 residues. CDR3 DNA: TGTGCCAGCAGCCTCACCGGGACATTTGGCTACACCTTC. Translated, it gives CASSLTGTFGYTF.

J is TRBJ1-2 and V is TRBV6-5; D not resolved. Trimming shortened V by 10 bases and J by 3 bases, and 9 bases separated the two germline ends. The V gene's germline CDR1 is MNHEY and CDR2 SVGAGI. CDR3 length equals 11 residues. CDR3 coding DNA: TGTGCCACCGGGAGTGACTATGGCTACACCTTC. It translates to CATGSDYGYTF.

The rearrangement joins TRBV7-3 to TRBJ2-3; 8 bases map to TRBD2. The ends lost 2 bases at V and 4 bases at J; junction bases unmatched: 8. Germline CDR1 is SGHTA and CDR2 is FQGTGA. CDR3 size: 16 residues. Here the CDR3 DNA reads TGTGCCAGCAGCTTAGGGGGTAGCGGGACCTCAGATACGCAGTATTTT. Translation: CASSLGGSGTSDTQYF.

V usage is TRBV20-1 and J usage is TRBJ1-1, with 7 bases aligning to TRBD1. The germline gives CDR1 DFQATT, CDR2 SNEGSKA (reference sequence). The V gene end was trimmed by 6 bases and the J gene end by 5 bases; junction bases not matched to a gene: 9. CDR3 size: 13 residues. CDR3 loop: CSAKTGALTEAFF. CDR3 sequence (DNA): TGCAGTGCCAAAACAGGGGCGTTGACTGAAGCTTTCTTT.

This clonotype was recorded many times. The rearrangement uses TRBV5-1 and TRBJ2-5; D remains unclear. Trimming removed 1 base at V and 3 bases at J, with 10 bases between. The germline V gene has CDR1 SGHRS and CDR2 YFSETQ. The CDR3 runs 14 residues. CDR3 sequence (DNA): TGCGCCAGCAGCTTGATGGGCAGCAAAGAGACCCAGTACTTC. Amino acid sequence: CASSLMGSKETQYF.

This chain connects TRBV28 to TRBJ2-6; 11 nucleotides match TRBD1. The V segment lost 7 bases and the J segment 0 bases; nucleotides outside the gene matches: 5. This CDR3 region has 17 residues. Germline lookup yields CDR1 MDHEN and CDR2 SYDVKM. CDR3 nucleotide sequence: TGTGCCAGCACCGATGGACAGGGGGCCTCTGGGGCCAACGTCCTGACTTTC. Amino acid sequence: CASTDGQGASGANVLTF.

In this sample, this clonotype turned up a few times. This chain joins TRBV5-1 and TRBJ2-1; D unresolved. There are 12 residues in the CDR3. The ends were cut back, 4 bases at V and 6 bases at J, with 8 bases in the middle. Germline CDR1 reads SGHRS; CDR2 reads YFSETQ. CDR3 in DNA: TGCGCCAGCAGCGCTCAATTCAATGAGCAGTTCTTC. Protein: CASSAQFNEQFF.

This clonotype was picked up a small number of times. V usage is TRBV7-9 and J usage is TRBJ2-7; TRBD2 is a possible D gene (6 bases). Germline V lookup: CDR1 SEHNR, CDR2 FQNEAQ (reference sequence). This CDR3 has 14 residues. Trimming took 5 bases from V and 11 from J, leaving 22 bases between them. CDR3 nucleotides: TGTGCCAGCAGCGCGTCCGGGACTGCTGTAGGGGAGTACTTC. Its protein product is CASSASGTAVGEYF.

A few counts support this clonotype. This chain joins TRBV6-2 or TRBV6-3 and TRBJ1-2; D is unclear. The V and J ends lost 0 bases and 8 bases respectively, with 13 bases between them. CDR1 MNHEY and CDR2 SVGEGT come from the germline V gene. CDR3 size: 14 residues. CDR3 sequence: CASSYSGRTFGYTF. CDR3 in DNA: TGTGCCAGCAGTTACTCCGGGCGAACATTCGGCTACACCTTC.